This T cell receptor (beta chain) was retrieved from a study of blood T cell repertoires in COVID-19. As for the study in general: Samples of COVID-19 (acute and convalescent) were obtained from the United States, Italy and Spain.

Measured with immunoSEQ multiplex PCR; TCRdb has only the in-frame clones, and not every one. Here the sample spans around 67,000 clones, about 80% being singletons. Sequencing was done on a sample of peripheral blood. This clonotype was obtained from a woman in her seventies with acute or convalescent COVID-19.

CDR3: CASSVARTETFYNSPLHF. The CDR3 region has the DNA TGTGCCAGCAGTGTAGCAAGGACAGAGACCTTCTATAATTCACCCCTCCACTTT. The J gene is TRBJ1-6, the V gene TRBV2; the D gene is possibly TRBD1 (6 bases). CDR1 SNHLY and CDR2 FYNNEI come from the germline V gene. CDR3 length equals 18 residues. The V end was cut by 4 bases, the J end by 3 bases, with 19 bases between.